This T cell receptor (beta chain) was identified in a study of T cell responses to AZD1222 COVID-19 vaccine. Per germline, CDR1 SGHRS and CDR2 YFSETQ. The CDR3 loop spans 18 amino acids. The ends were cut back, 4 bases at V and 0 bases at J, with 20 bases in the middle. Concerning this clone: Its target is unknown.

Study findings and constraints: Only after the peak T cell response were repertoires sampled.

Some clones are missing from TCRdb's copy, which holds only in-frame ones; the method was immunoSEQ multiplex PCR. The sample holds 150,000 to 200,000 clones, approximately 90% seen once. This clonotype was sampled from an adult who received the AZD1222 COVID-19 vaccine. The sequenced sample was peripheral blood, obtained 28 days after the second AZD1222 dose. The chain joins TRBV5-1 to TRBJ1-3; possibly TRBD1 for D (5 bases). CDR3 region: CASSSEGLGRGSGNTIYF. The CDR3 DNA follows: TGCGCCAGCAGCAGCGAGGGGCTGGGAAGAGGCTCTGGAAACACCATATATTTT.